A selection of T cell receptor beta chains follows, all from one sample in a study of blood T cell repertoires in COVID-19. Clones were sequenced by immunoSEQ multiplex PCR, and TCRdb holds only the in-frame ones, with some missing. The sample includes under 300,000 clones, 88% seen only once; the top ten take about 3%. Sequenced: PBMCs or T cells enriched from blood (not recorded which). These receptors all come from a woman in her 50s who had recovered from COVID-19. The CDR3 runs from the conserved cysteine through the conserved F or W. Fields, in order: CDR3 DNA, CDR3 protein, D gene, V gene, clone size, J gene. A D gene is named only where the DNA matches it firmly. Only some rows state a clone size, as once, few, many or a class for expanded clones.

TGTGCCAGCAGTTTTCTTCGGGGGGGCCGGCTAGCGGGAAGCAATGAGCAGTTCTTC	CASSFLRGGRLAGSNEQFF	TRBD2	TRBV28	NA	TRBJ2-1
TGCGCCAGCAAACGGGGGGGACAGGGATCCTATGGCTACACCTTC	CASKRGGQGSYGYTF	TRBD1	TRBV10-2	NA	TRBJ1-2
TGTGCCAGCGGCCGAACCGGGACCTATAATTCACCCCTCCACTTT	CASGRTGTYNSPLHF	NA	TRBV6-5	NA	TRBJ1-6
TGTGCCGCAAGCCCGGGAGGGTCCTACGAGCAGTACTTC	CAASPGGSYEQYF	TRBD2	TRBV6-6	NA	TRBJ2-7
TGTGCCAGCAGCTCCAGGGTTTCTGGGGCCAACGTCCTGACTTTC	CASSSRVSGANVLTF	NA	TRBV7-6	NA	TRBJ2-6
TGTGCCAGCAGCTTACAACAGGGGGCGGGCCCGCAGTACTTC	CASSLQQGAGPQYF	TRBD1	TRBV7-2	NA	TRBJ2-7
TGTGCCAGCAGCCCCACGGTACAAGAGACCCAGTACTTC	CASSPTVQETQYF	NA	TRBV7-6	NA	TRBJ2-5
TGTGCCAGTAGCCCGGGTAAGGGACTAGCGGAGCAAGAGACCCAGTACTTC	CASSPGKGLAEQETQYF	TRBD2	TRBV19	NA	TRBJ2-5
TGTGCCAGCAGCCCCAGGGGGTTGGGCTACACCTTC	CASSPRGLGYTF	TRBD1	TRBV5-6	NA	TRBJ1-2
TGTGCCAGCAGCCCCCGGGAGCATCAGCCCCAGCATTTT	CASSPREHQPQHF	NA	TRBV6-4	NA	TRBJ1-5
TGCGCCAGCAGCCAAGCAGGACATAGCAATCAGCCCCAGCATTTT	CASSQAGHSNQPQHF	NA	TRBV4-1	few	TRBJ1-5
TGTGCCAGCAGCAAGCAGTCAGGGTCGGCTTTCTTT	CASSKQSGSAFF	NA	TRBV7-8	NA	TRBJ1-1
TGCGCCAGCAGCTCCACAGGGGGCGCAGCTGAAAAACTGTTTTTT	CASSSTGGAAEKLFF	TRBD1	TRBV4-1	NA	TRBJ1-4
TGTGCCAGCAGCTCCACCGGGACTCCAAAAGAGACCCAGTACTTC	CASSSTGTPKETQYF	NA	TRBV7-3	NA	TRBJ2-5
TGTGCCAGCAGTTACCGACAGGTGAACACTGAAGCTTTCTTT	CASSYRQVNTEAFF	NA	TRBV6-2/TRBV6-3	NA	TRBJ1-1
TGTGCCAGCAGTGAAGCGCTACAGCTGAACACCGGGGAGCTGTTTTTT	CASSEALQLNTGELFF	NA	TRBV6-1	NA	TRBJ2-2
TGTGCCAGCAGTCCAAATCAGCCCCAGCATTTT	CASSPNQPQHF	NA	TRBV28	NA	TRBJ1-5
TGTGCCAGCTCACGCGCTCAAGAGACCCAGTACTTC	CASSRAQETQYF	NA	TRBV18	NA	TRBJ2-5
TGTGCCTGGAGTGAAAAGACAGGGAATGGAGGGACCTTC	CAWSEKTGNGGTF	TRBD1	TRBV30	NA	TRBJ1-2
TGTGCCAGCAGCCCGACCGGGACAGCTGGAAACACCATATATTTT	CASSPTGTAGNTIYF	TRBD1	TRBV3-1/TRBV3-2	NA	TRBJ1-3
TGTGCCAGCAGCCCCCAATGGGCAGGCGGGGCAGATACGCAGTATTTT	CASSPQWAGGADTQYF	NA	TRBV11-2	NA	TRBJ2-3
TGTGCCAGCTCACCAAATACACAGGGGCTGCACTATGGCTACACCTTC	CASSPNTQGLHYGYTF	TRBD1	TRBV18	NA	TRBJ1-2
TGTGCCAGCAGCTTTCTAGTGACAGATACGCAGTATTTT	CASSFLVTDTQYF	NA	TRBV7-2	NA	TRBJ2-3
TGTGCCAGCAGTGTACTAGCGGGAGTGTCTGGGGAGCAGTTCTTC	CASSVLAGVSGEQFF	TRBD2	TRBV2	NA	TRBJ2-1
TGTGCCAGCAGTCCCAAGACAGGGGGCCAGCCCCAGCATTTT	CASSPKTGGQPQHF	TRBD1	TRBV27	NA	TRBJ1-5
TGTGCCGGCTTAGCGGGAGAGAAGGCAGATACGCAGTATTTT	CAGLAGEKADTQYF	TRBD2	TRBV6-4	NA	TRBJ2-3
TGTGCCAGCAGCGGTCGACTAGCGGCCCCGACGGAGGAGCAGTACTTC	CASSGRLAAPTEEQYF	TRBD2	TRBV9	NA	TRBJ2-7
TGTGCCAGCAGCTTAGGCCCAGGGGTGACGGGAAAACTGTTTTTT	CASSLGPGVTGKLFF	NA	TRBV13	NA	TRBJ1-4
TGTGCCAGCAGCCCCGGGGACAGGGCTAACTATGGCTACACCTTC	CASSPGDRANYGYTF	TRBD1	TRBV28	NA	TRBJ1-2
TGTGCCAGCAGCCAAGAAAGTTTGGGGTTTGGCGGGAGGAACACCGGGGAGCTGTTTTTT	CASSQESLGFGGRNTGELFF	TRBD2	TRBV4-2	few	TRBJ2-2
TGTGCCACCAGTGATCGCCAACAGGGGGCGCGTGGCTACACCTTC	CATSDRQQGARGYTF	TRBD1	TRBV24-1	NA	TRBJ1-2
TGTGCCAGCAGCTTAGCGGCAGGGATTGGATTGGCTAATGAAAAACTGTTTTTT	CASSLAAGIGLANEKLFF	NA	TRBV7-9	NA	TRBJ1-4
TGTGCCAGTCTACGGACAGAAAATTCACCCCTCCACTTT	CASLRTENSPLHF	NA	TRBV19	few	TRBJ1-6